The entry below gives a single T cell receptor (beta chain) sequence along with its context. The antigen remains undetermined. Quantitative barcoded 5'-RACE was used to prepare TCR beta libraries. MiXCR was run by TCRdb on the 5' RACE reads, yielding one entry per CDR3 protein. Of 200,000 to 300,000 distinct CDR3 sequences listed, 8.6% are singletons. The source of the sample is a study of CD8 T cells in ankylosing spondylitis. Findings and limits, study-wide: Reportedly, significant enrichment of disease-linked clones occurred in matched ankylosing spondylitis synovial fluid.

Germline values: CDR1 SGHRS, CDR2 YFSETQ. Losses at the gene ends were 4 bases for V and 11 bases for J; bases not matched to a gene: 14. The CDR3 length is 16 residues. The chain recombines TRBV5-1 with TRBJ1-6; TRBD1 aligns across 8 bases. This receptor was identified in a male donor with ankylosing spondylitis or in good health (not recorded which). The sample taken for sequencing was blood, either unsorted or a sorted T cell fraction (not recorded which). CDR3 sequence: CASSPDLDRVAAPLHF. CDR3 DNA sequence: TGCGCCAGCAGCCCCGATCTGGACAGGGTGGCAGCACCCCTCCACTTT.